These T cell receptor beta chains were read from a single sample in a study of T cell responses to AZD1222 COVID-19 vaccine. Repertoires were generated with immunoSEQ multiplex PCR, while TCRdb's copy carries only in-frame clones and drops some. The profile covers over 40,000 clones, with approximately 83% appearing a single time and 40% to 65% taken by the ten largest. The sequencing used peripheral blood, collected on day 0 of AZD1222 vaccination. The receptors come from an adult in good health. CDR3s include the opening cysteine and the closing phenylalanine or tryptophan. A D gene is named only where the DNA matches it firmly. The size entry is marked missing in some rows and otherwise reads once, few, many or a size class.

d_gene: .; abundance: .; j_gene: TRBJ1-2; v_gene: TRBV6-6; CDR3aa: CASSYGGAVSIGYTF; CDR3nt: TGTGCCAGCAGTTATGGGGGGGCAGTTTCGATTGGCTACACCTTC
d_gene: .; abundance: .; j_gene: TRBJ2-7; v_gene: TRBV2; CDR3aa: CASSEFQGKSYEQYF; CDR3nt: TGTGCCAGCAGTGAATTTCAGGGTAAGAGCTACGAGCAGTACTTC
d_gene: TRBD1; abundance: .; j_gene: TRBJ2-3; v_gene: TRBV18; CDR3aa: CASSPGTERYSTDTQYF; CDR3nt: TGTGCCAGCTCACCTGGGACAGAACGTTATAGCACAGATACGCAGTATTTT
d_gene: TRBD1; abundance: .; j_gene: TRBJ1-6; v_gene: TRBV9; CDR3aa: CASHSGQAGSPLHF; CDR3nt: TGTGCCAGCCACTCGGGACAGGCGGGTTCACCCCTCCACTTT
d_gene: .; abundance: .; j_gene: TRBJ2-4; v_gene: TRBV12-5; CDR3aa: CASGFRGGGKNIQYF; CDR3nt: TGTGCTAGTGGTTTCCGGGGTGGGGGCAAAAACATTCAGTACTTC
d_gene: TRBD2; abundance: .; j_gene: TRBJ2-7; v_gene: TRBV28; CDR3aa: CASSVGGMVPIYEQYF; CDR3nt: TGTGCCAGCAGCGTGGGGGGGATGGTACCCATATACGAGCAGTACTTC
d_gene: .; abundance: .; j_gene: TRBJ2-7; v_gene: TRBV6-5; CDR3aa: CASTWFGAGTYEQYF; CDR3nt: TGTGCCAGCACCTGGTTCGGGGCGGGGACCTACGAGCAGTACTTC
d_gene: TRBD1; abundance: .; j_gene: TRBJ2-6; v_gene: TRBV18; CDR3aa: CASSATGGFSGANVLTF; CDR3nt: TGTGCCAGCTCGGCAACAGGGGGCTTCTCTGGGGCCAACGTCCTGACTTTC
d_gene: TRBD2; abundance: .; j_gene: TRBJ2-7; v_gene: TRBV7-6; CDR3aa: CASSLDGLAGYGISEQYF; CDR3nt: TGTGCCAGCAGCTTAGATGGCCTAGCGGGGTACGGGATCTCCGAGCAGTACTTC
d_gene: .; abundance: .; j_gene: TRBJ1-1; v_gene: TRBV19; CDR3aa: CASSIGGSSRKAEAFF; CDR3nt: TGTGCCAGTAGTATCGGGGGGAGTTCCCGGAAGGCTGAAGCTTTCTTT
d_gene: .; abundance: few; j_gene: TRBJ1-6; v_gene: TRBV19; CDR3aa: CASTKDSYNSPLHF; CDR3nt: TGTGCCAGTACAAAGGACTCCTATAATTCACCCCTCCACTTT
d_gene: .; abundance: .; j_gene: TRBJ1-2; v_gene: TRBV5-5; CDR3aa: CASSLWTDYGYTF; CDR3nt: TGTGCCAGCAGCCTTTGGACAGACTATGGCTACACCTTC
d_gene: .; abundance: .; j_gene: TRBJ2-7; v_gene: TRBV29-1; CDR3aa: CSVGHGVPSYEQYF; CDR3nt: TGCAGCGTTGGCCATGGGGTGCCCTCCTACGAGCAGTACTTC
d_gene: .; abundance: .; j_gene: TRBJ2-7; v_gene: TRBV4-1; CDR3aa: CASSPGHESYEQYF; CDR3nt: TGCGCCAGCAGCCCCGGACATGAATCCTACGAGCAGTACTTC
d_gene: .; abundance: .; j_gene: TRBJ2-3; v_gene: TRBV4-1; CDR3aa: CASSPSGGGAWDTQYF; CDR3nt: TGCGCCAGCAGCCCCTCAGGAGGGGGGGCGTGGGATACGCAGTATTTT
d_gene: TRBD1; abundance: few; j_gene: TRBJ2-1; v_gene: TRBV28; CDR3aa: CASSKGQGYYNEQFF; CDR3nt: TGTGCCAGCAGCAAGGGACAGGGCTACTACAATGAGCAGTTCTTC
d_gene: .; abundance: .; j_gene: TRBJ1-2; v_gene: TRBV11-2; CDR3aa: CASSLVQGQYGYTF; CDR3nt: TGTGCCAGCAGCTTAGTGCAGGGTCAATATGGCTACACCTTC
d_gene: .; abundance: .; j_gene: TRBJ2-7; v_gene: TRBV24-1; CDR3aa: CATSGPGLQPYEQYF; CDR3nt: TGTGCCACCAGTGGGCCCGGGCTGCAGCCCTACGAGCAGTACTTC
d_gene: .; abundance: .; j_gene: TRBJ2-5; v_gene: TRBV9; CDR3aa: CASSVGYQETQYF; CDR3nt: TGTGCCAGCAGCGTAGGGTACCAAGAGACCCAGTACTTC
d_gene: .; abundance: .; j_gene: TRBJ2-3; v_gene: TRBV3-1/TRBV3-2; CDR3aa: CASSQDSGSGTDTQYF; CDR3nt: TGTGCCAGCAGCCAAGATTCTGGGTCTGGCACAGATACGCAGTATTTT
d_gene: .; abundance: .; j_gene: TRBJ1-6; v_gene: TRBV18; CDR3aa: CASSPTSYGGNSPLHF; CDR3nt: TGTGCCAGCTCACCAACGAGTTACGGGGGTAATTCACCCCTCCACTTT
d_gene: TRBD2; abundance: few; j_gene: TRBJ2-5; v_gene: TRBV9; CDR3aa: CASSPGLAGGRMETQYF; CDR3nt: TGTGCCAGCAGCCCCGGGCTAGCGGGGGGTCGTATGGAGACCCAGTACTTC
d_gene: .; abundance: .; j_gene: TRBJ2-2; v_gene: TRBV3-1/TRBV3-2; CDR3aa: CASSHGGIRTGELFF; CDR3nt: TGTGCCAGCAGCCATGGGGGAATTCGCACCGGGGAGCTGTTTTTT
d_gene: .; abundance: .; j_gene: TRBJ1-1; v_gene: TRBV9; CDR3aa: CASSLRGGVGTQTEAFF; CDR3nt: TGTGCCAGCAGCCTGCGAGGGGGAGTCGGAACCCAGACTGAAGCTTTCTTT
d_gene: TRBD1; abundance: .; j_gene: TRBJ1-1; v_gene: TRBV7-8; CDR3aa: CASSIQGAQGTEAFF; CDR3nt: TGTGCCAGCAGCATACAGGGGGCACAGGGCACTGAAGCTTTCTTT
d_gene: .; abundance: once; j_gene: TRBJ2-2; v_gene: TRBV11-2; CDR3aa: CASSLVEGTGGELFF; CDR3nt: TGTGCCAGCAGCTTAGTGGAGGGAACCGGCGGGGAGCTGTTTTTT
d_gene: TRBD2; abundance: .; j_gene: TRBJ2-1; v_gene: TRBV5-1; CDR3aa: CASSFPGGTSGSSYNEQFF; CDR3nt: TGCGCCAGCAGCTTCCCTGGTGGGACTAGCGGGAGTTCCTACAATGAGCAGTTCTTC
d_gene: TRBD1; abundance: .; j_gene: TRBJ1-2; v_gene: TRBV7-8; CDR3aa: CASTDLGQGNGYTF; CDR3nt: TGTGCCAGCACCGATTTAGGACAGGGGAATGGCTACACCTTC
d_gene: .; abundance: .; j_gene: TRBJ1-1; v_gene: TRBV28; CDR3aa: CASRGVGVPTEAFF; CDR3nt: TGTGCCAGCAGAGGGGTGGGGGTCCCGACTGAAGCTTTCTTT
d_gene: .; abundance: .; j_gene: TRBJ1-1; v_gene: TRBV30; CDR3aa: CAWSEGMNTEAFF; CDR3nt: TGTGCCTGGAGTGAGGGTATGAACACTGAAGCTTTCTTT
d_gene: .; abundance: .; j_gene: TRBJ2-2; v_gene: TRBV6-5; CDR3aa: CASSETRVKLFF; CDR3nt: TGTGCCAGCAGCGAGACCCGGGTTAAGCTGTTTTTT
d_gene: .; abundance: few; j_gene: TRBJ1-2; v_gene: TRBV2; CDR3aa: CASMMGGSSSYGYTF; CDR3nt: TGTGCCAGCATGATGGGGGGCAGCTCCTCATATGGCTACACCTTC
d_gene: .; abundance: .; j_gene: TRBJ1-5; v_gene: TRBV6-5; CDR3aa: CASSYGQNSNQPQHF; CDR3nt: TGTGCCAGCAGTTATGGACAGAATAGCAATCAGCCCCAGCATTTT
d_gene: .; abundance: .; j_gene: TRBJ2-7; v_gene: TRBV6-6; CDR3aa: CASSSGIYEQYF; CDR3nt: TGTGCCAGCAGTTCCGGAATTTACGAGCAGTACTTC
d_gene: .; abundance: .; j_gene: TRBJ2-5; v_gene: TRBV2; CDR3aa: CASSDGGRETQYF; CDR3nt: TGTGCCAGCAGTGACGGGGGCCGGGAGACCCAGTACTTC
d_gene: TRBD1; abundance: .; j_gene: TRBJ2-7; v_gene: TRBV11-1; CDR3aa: CASSPRQGADEQYF; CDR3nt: TGTGCCAGCAGCCCACGACAGGGGGCCGACGAGCAGTACTTC
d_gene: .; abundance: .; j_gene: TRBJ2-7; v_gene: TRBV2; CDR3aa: CASSAGDPTSYEQYF; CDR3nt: TGTGCCAGCAGCGCAGGGGACCCTACCTCCTACGAGCAGTACTTC
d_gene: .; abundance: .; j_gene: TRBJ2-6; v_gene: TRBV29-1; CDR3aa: CSAVSGANVLTF; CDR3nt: TGCAGCGCAGTATCTGGGGCCAACGTCCTGACTTTC
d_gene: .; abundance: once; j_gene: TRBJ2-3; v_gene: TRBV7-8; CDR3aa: CASSLGDRVRGTDTQYF; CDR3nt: TGTGCCAGCAGCTTAGGAGACCGTGTGCGAGGCACAGATACGCAGTATTTT
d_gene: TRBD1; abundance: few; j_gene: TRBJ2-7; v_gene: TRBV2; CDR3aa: CASSELGGVSEQYF; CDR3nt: TGTGCCAGCAGTGAGTTAGGGGGCGTGAGCGAGCAGTACTTC
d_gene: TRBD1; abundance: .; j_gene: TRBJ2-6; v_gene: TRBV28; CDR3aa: CASSSLDRGKTGANVLTF; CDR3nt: TGTGCCAGCAGTTCCCTCGACAGGGGTAAAACCGGGGCCAACGTCCTGACTTTC
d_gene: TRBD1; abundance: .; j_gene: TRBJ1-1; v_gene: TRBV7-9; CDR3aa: CASRRDRANTEAFF; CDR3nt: TGTGCCAGCAGGAGGGACAGGGCGAACACTGAAGCTTTCTTT
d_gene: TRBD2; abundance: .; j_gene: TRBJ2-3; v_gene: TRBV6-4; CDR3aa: CASSGTREGTQYF; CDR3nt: TGTGCCAGCAGTGGCACCCGGGAGGGGACGCAGTATTTT
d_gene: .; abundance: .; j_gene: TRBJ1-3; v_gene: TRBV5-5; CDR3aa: CASSLVRGLLSGNTIYF; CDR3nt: TGTGCCAGCAGCTTGGTTCGGGGCCTTCTCTCTGGAAACACCATATATTTT
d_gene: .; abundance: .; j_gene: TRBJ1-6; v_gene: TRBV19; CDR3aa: CASSMGQAVYSPLHF; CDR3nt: TGTGCCAGTAGTATGGGTCAGGCGGTGTATTCACCCCTCCACTTT
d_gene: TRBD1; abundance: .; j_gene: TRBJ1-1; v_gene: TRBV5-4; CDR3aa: CASSPGQGNTEAFF; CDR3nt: TGTGCCAGCAGCCCGGGACAGGGGAACACTGAAGCTTTCTTT
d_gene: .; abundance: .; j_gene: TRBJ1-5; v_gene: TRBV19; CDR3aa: CASTPRGGSRLRTQHF; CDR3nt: TGTGCCAGTACCCCAAGGGGCGGGAGCCGGCTACGGACCCAGCATTTT